This record looks at one T cell receptor beta chain sequence and its context. Its antigen has not been determined. Base qualities are not provided; no much larger clone lies one nucleotide away. This entry is derived from a study of blood T cell repertoires in COVID-19 (dated by TCRdb to about 2020). General notes on the study: The collaborator samples originated in the United States, Italy and Spain and spanned the acute and convalescent phases of COVID-19. The material from the prospective study consisted of cDNA or gDNA derived from T cells, B-cell-depleted T cells, or PBMCs. Subjects who had been exposed to COVID-19, were actively infected with it, or had recovered from it provided the deeply sampled blood TCRbeta repertoires that made up the dataset. Samples came from the ongoing ImmuneRACE study (first 160 participants) plus 1,254 subjects from 6 global collaborators. Where HLA class I and class II types were available, the types were taken from metadata supplied by the sample provider, not from assay-based typing. Nearly every sample came with metadata listing a de-identified subject ID, COVID-19 status, age in years and sex. The repertoires were released in a freely available public database intended as a resource for research on the immune response to SARS-CoV-2.

Here is what the overall study found, with its caveats: How much clinical and demographic metadata was included differed by source and by participant, and the metadata was provided uncurated.

TCRbeta CDR3 regions were amplified from genomic DNA using the immunoSEQ Assay, a bias-controlled multiplex PCR. The authors' analysis ran thus. The number of nucleated cells in each sample was estimated from the amplification of reference gene primers within the assay. To quantify the absolute abundance of each unique TCRbeta CDR3 rearrangement, sequence reads were collapsed and filtered. For each sample, productive Simpson clonality was calculated by taking the square root of Simpson's diversity index across productive rearrangements. TCRdb mirrors the immuneACCESS table, restricted to in-frame sequences. Some clones are absent from its copies; in checked studies, under half trace to an unresolved V gene, and the reason for the others is unknown. The V and J calls and clone size were taken over from that table, and D and trimming were inferred from the DNA. Here the sample has fewer than 350,000 clones; over 75% occur a single time. The ten biggest clones cover more than 7.5% of the sample.

Whole blood was collected in K2EDTA tubes by collaborating institutions according to the institutions' own protocols. For TCRbeta analysis, collaborator samples were shipped as frozen whole blood, as isolated PBMCs, or as DNA extracted from either sample type. Sequenced: peripheral blood. The receptor was derived from a man aged 18 to 29 with active or convalescent COVID-19.

The CDR3 region reads CASSSGTAAVGYTF. The base sequence is TGTGCCAGCAGTTCCGGGACAGCCGCAGTAGGCTACACCTTC. This chain joins TRBV6-2 or TRBV6-3 to TRBJ1-2, with TRBD1 identical over 7 junction bases. V is trimmed back by 4 bases and J by 8 bases, and the junction contains 10 bases that no gene match accounts for. The CDR3 has 14 amino acids, counting the end cysteine and phenylalanine. The read is trimmed to its CDR3 DNA, 42 bases read in frame from base 1. CDR1 and CDR2 are read off the germline V gene as MNHEY and SVGEGT.